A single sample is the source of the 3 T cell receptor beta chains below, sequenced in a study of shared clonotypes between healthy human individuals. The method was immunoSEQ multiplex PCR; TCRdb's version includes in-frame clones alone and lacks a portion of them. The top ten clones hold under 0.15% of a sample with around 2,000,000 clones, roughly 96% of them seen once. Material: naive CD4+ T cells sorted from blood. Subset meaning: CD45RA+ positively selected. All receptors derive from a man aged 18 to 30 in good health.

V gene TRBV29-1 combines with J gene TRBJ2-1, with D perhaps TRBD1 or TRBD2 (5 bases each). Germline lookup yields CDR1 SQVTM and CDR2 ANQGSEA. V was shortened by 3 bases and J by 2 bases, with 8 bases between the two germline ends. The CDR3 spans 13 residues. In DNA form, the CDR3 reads TGCAGCGTTGAGGGGCGGGCCTACAATGAGCAGTTCTTC. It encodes CSVEGRAYNEQFF.

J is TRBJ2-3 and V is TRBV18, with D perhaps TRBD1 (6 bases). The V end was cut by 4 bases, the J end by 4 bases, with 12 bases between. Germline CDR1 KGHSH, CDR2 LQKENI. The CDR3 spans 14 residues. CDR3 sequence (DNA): TGTGCCAGCTCACTACAGGGTATTGCAGATACGCAGTATTTT. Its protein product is CASSLQGIADTQYF.

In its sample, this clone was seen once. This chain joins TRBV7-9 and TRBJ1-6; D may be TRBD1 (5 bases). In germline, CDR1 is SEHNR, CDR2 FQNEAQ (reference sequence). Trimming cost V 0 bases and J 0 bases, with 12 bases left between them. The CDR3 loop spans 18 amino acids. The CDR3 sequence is CASSLAPGGGSYNSPLHF. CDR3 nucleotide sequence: TGTGCCAGCAGCTTAGCGCCGGGGGGAGGCTCCTATAATTCACCCCTCCACTTT.